This entry lists 21 T cell receptor beta chains sequenced from one sample in a study of T cells in Graves' hyperthyroidism and ophthalmopathy. Amplified TCR beta CDR3 regions came from RNA transcripts. Using the HTBI primer set, a first-round RT-PCR was run on the TCR CDR3. TCRdb reanalysed the multiplex PCR reads using MiXCR and keeps one entry per CDR3 protein. The sample yields fewer than 650,000 distinct CDR3 sequences, roughly 15% seen once. Sequenced: blood. These receptors were obtained from a middle-aged woman with Graves' ophthalmopathy.

This clonotype was seen ten or more times. An end of the junction does not agree with germline; a read error may underlie this. The chain has TRBV30 and TRBJ2-7; TRBD2 might be the D (6 bases). The CDR3 sequence is 13 residues long. CDR1 and CDR2 (germline): GTSNPN, SVGIG (reference sequence). The CDR3 reads CAWSVSPAPGLSF. The CDR3 DNA follows: TGTGCCTGGAGCGTTTCTCCCGCCCCGGGACTGTCTTTC.

This clonotype was seen many times. A single base separates this from a much larger clone, so it may be a read error. The J gene is TRBJ1-5, the V gene TRBV6-1; D perhaps matches TRBD1 (5 bases). The CDR3 has 12 amino acids. Germline CDR1 reads MNHNS; CDR2 reads SASEGT. CDR3 DNA: TGTCCCAGCGGCGACGGGACCAAGCCCCAGCATTTT. Its protein product is CPSGDGTKPQHF.

This clonotype was counted ten times or more. The chain joins TRBV2 to TRBJ1-6; D may be TRBD1 (5 bases). In germline, CDR1 is SNHLY, CDR2 FYNNEI. V lost 8 bases and J 7 bases, leaving 12 bases between the germline ends. CDR3 length equals 13 residues. CDR3 nucleotide sequence: TGTGCCAGCCGTCCAGGGTCCAATTCACCCCTCCACTTT. This sequence encodes CASRPGSNSPLHF.

This clonotype was picked up many times. V is TRBV19 and J is TRBJ1-1, with D tentatively TRBD1 (5 bases). The germline V gene has CDR1 LNHDA and CDR2 SQIVND (reference sequence). The CDR3 has 15 residues. V was cut by 7 bases and J by 10 bases, with 25 bases left in between. The CDR3 DNA is TGTGCCAGTAATCCTAACGCCCCCAGGGTTGATGGAGCTTTCTTT. Protein product: CASNPNAPRVDGAFF.

This clonotype appeared many times. The CDR3 sequence is CASSLGQFDYGYTF. The DNA for the CDR3 is TGTGCCAGCAGCTTAGGACAATTTGACTATGGCTACACCTTC. V is TRBV7-2 and J is TRBJ1-2; D is ambiguous. The CDR3 sequence is 14 residues long. Deletions cut 1 base from V and 3 bases from J, with 9 bases between. Germline lookup yields CDR1 SGHTA and CDR2 FQGNSA.

This clonotype was observed at least ten times. This chain connects TRBV12-3 or TRBV12-4 to TRBJ1-1; the match to TRBD1 covers 11 bases. The ends lost 2 bases at V and 1 base at J; junction bases unmatched: 3. The CDR3 has 16 amino acids. The CDR3 nucleotides are TGTGCCAGCAGTTTATGGACAGGGGGCACGAACACTGAAGCTTTCTTT. Protein product: CASSLWTGGTNTEAFF.

This clonotype was picked up many times. The chain uses TRBV19 and TRBJ1-5, with 7 bases identical to TRBD1. Germline V gene sequence: CDR1 LNHDA, CDR2 SQIVND (reference sequence). The CDR3 consists of 15 residues. Trimming removed 6 bases from V and 0 bases from J; junction bases left unmatched: 5. Here the CDR3 reads CASRLRGDSNQPQHF. Here the CDR3 DNA reads TGTGCCAGTAGGCTCAGGGGGGATAGCAATCAGCCCCAGCATTTT.

This clonotype was seen ten or more times. The genes are TRBV27 and TRBJ2-7; D is undetermined. This CDR3 has 16 residues. The V end was cut by 6 bases, the J end by 0 bases, with 18 bases between. CDR1 and CDR2 (germline): MNHEY, SMNVEV (reference sequence). The CDR3 nucleotides are TGTGCCAGCAGACCCCCCCCGACAATCAGCTCCTACGAGCAGTACTTC. Its translation: CASRPPPTISSYEQYF.

The J gene is TRBJ2-7, the V gene TRBV12-3 or TRBV12-4; tentatively, D is TRBD2 (5 bases). V was shortened by 5 bases and J by 0 bases, with 17 bases between the two germline ends. This CDR3 has 16 amino acids. In DNA, the CDR3 is TGTGCCAGCAGTAATCTCCCGGGGTTAAGCTCCTACGAGCAGTACTTC. It translates to CASSNLPGLSSYEQYF.

In its sample, this clonotype was seen a few times. This rearrangement joins TRBV4-1 to TRBJ1-1; D may be TRBD1 (6 bases). The CDR3 is made up of 16 amino acids. Per germline, CDR1 MGHRA and CDR2 YSYEKL. Between the trimmed V and J ends, which lost 4 bases and 6 bases, there was a span of 21 bases. The CDR3 here is CASSPVGGRTRAEAFF. CDR3 nucleotides: TGCGCCAGCAGCCCGGTGGGGGGCCGTACCCGGGCTGAAGCTTTCTTT.

This clonotype was observed many times. The chain joins TRBV15 to TRBJ2-7; possibly TRBD1 or TRBD2 for D (5 bases each). This CDR3 is built from 14 residues. The V gene's germline CDR1 is LNHNV and CDR2 YYDKDF (reference sequence). The V end lost 5 bases, the J end lost 1 base, and 12 bases lay between the germline ends. The CDR3 here is CATSPRDESYEQYF. In DNA form, the CDR3 reads TGTGCCACCAGCCCCCGGGACGAATCCTACGAGCAGTACTTC.

This clonotype has at least ten counts. The rearrangement links TRBV2 to TRBJ2-5, with a weak D call TRBD1 (6 bases). V was shortened by 3 bases and J by 2 bases, with 10 bases between the two germline ends. The CDR3 totals 14 residues. Germline values: CDR1 SNHLY, CDR2 FYNNEI. The CDR3: CASSDPGQQETQYF. The CDR3 DNA follows: TGTGCCAGCAGTGACCCGGGACAACAAGAGACCCAGTACTTC.

In its sample, this clonotype was seen many times. The CDR3 loop reads CASRGPQETQYF. The DNA for the CDR3 is TGTGCCAGCAGAGGCCCCCAAGAGACCCAGTACTTC. The chain combines TRBV27 with TRBJ2-5; D is unclear. From germline, CDR1 is MNHEY and CDR2 SMNVEV (reference sequence). CDR3 size: 12 residues. V was clipped by 6 bases and J by 1 base, with 6 bases between them.

J is TRBJ2-7 and V is TRBV18, with 7 nucleotides matching TRBD2. J lost 9 bases, V lost 6 bases, and 8 bases had no gene match. The CDR3 is 12 residues long. CDR1 and CDR2 (germline): KGHSH, LQKENI. The CDR3 DNA is TGTGCCAGCTCCCCCACCCCGGGAGGGCAGTACTTC. Its translation is CASSPTPGGQYF.

CDR3 coding DNA: TGTGCCAGCTCACCACCGGACAGAGAGACCCAGTACTTC. Its translation: CASSPPDRETQYF. The chain uses TRBV18 and TRBJ2-5, with D possibly matching TRBD1 (6 bases). The CDR3 consists of 13 residues. From germline, CDR1 is KGHSH and CDR2 LQKENI. V lost 0 bases to trimming and J lost 4 bases, with 6 bases between them.

This clonotype came up many times. The chain joins TRBV6-1 to TRBJ1-1; weak D call: TRBD1 (6 bases). CDR3 length equals 13 residues. From germline, CDR1 is MNHNS and CDR2 SASEGT. V lost 6 bases, J lost 1 base, and 9 bases lay in between. In DNA form, the CDR3 reads TGTGCCAGCAGCTGGACAGAGAACACTGAAGCTTTCTTT. This codes for CASSWTENTEAFF.

This clonotype has a count of ten or more. This sequence joins TRBV25-1 and TRBJ1-1; maybe TRBD1 (6 bases). This CDR3 is built from 17 residues. Trimming cost V 5 bases and J 0 bases, with 19 bases left between them. Germline CDR1 MGHDK, CDR2 SYGVNS. CDR3: CASSTRGPSAVNTEAFF. The CDR3 region has the DNA TGTGCCAGCAGTACCAGGGGCCCGAGCGCCGTGAACACTGAAGCTTTCTTT.

Ten or more counts support this clonotype. This chain uses TRBV12-3 or TRBV12-4 with TRBJ2-1, with TRBD1 as a possible D gene (6 bases). Trimming took off 6 bases at V and 10 bases at J, with 13 bases between the two ends. The CDR3 has 12 amino acids. The CDR3 loop reads CASSRQDQEQFF. The CDR3 DNA reads as TGTGCCAGCAGCCGACAGGATCAAGAGCAGTTCTTC.

This clonotype has just a few counts. V is TRBV2 and J is TRBJ1-5; D remains ambiguous. The CDR3 totals 13 residues. The V gene lost 1 base and the J gene lost 9 bases, with 10 bases spanning the gap. The germline gives CDR1 SNHLY, CDR2 FYNNEI. For the CDR3, the DNA is TGTGCCAGCAGTGAAGGTCGGGGTACGCCCCAGCATTTT. Protein product: CASSEGRGTPQHF.

Many counts were recorded for this clonotype. J is TRBJ2-5 and V is TRBV20-1; a possible D gene is TRBD2 (6 bases). V lost 5 bases and J lost 5, with 21 bases in between. The CDR3 contains 15 residues. Germline CDR1 and CDR2: DFQATT and SNEGSKA (reference sequence). The CDR3 coding sequence is TGCAGTGCTTATATAGGGATCGGGGGAAGGGAGACCCAGTACTTC. As protein: CSAYIGIGGRETQYF.

The rearrangement links TRBV7-8 to TRBJ2-7; D might be TRBD1 or TRBD2, each matching 5 bases. In germline, CDR1 is SGHVS, CDR2 FQNEAQ. The CDR3 spans 14 residues. The V end lost 4 bases, the J end lost 3 bases, and 13 bases lay between the germline ends. The CDR3 here is CASSSRRDLYEQYF. The DNA of the CDR3 is TGTGCCAGCAGCTCTCGCAGGGACCTCTACGAGCAGTACTTC.